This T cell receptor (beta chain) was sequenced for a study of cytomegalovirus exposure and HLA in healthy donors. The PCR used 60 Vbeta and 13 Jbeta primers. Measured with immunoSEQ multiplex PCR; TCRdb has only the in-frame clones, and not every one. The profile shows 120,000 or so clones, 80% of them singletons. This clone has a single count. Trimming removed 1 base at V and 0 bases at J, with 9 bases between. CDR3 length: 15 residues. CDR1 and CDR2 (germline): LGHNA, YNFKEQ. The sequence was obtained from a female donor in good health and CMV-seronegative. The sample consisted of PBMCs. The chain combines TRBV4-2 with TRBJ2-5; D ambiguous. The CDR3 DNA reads TGTGCCAGCAGCCAAGTCGAGAGCTACCAAGAGACCCAGTACTTC. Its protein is CASSQVESYQETQYF.